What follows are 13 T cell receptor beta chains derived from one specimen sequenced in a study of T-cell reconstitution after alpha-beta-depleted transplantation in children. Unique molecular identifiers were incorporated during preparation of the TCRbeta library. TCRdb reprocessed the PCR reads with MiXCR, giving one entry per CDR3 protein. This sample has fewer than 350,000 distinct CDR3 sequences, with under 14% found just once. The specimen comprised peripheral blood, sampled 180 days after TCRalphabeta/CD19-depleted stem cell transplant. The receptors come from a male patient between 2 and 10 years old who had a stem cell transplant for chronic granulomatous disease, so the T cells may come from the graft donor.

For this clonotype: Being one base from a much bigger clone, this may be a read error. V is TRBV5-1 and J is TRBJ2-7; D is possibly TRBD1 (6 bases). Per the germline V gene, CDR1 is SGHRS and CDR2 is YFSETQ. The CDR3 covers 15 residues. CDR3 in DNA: TGCGCCAGCAGCTTGAGTTTGACAGGAGTAAACGAGGAGTACTTC. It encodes CASSLSLTGVNEEYF.

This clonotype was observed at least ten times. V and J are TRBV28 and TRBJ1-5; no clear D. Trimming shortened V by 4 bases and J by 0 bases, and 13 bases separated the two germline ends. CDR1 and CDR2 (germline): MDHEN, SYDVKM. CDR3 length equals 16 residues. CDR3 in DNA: TGTGCCAGCAGTTCCCCCCGGGGAAATAGCAATCAGCCCCAGCATTTT. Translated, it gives CASSSPRGNSNQPQHF.

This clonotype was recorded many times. The CDR3 nucleotides are TGTGCCAGCAGCTTGGGACAGGGGAAAAACCATCGGGCTGAAGCTTTCTTT. Translation: CASSLGQGKNHRAEAFF. The gene calls are TRBV5-5 and TRBJ1-1, with 8 bases lining up with TRBD1. V gave up 0 bases and J gave up 6 bases; unmatched junction bases: 13. Germline V CDR1 and CDR2: SGHKS, YYEKEE (reference sequence). The CDR3 runs 17 residues.

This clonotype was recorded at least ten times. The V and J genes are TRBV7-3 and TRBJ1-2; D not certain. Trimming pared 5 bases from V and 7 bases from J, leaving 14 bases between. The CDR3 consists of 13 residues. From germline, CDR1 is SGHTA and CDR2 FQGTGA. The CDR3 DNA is TGTGCCAGCAGCCAGAGCGGTGGAAGTGGCTACACCTTC. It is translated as CASSQSGGSGYTF.

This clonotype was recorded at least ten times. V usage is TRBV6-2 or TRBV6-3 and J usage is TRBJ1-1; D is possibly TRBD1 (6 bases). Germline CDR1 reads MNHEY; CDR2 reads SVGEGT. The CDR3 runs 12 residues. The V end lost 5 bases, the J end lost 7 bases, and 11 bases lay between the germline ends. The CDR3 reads CASSRRDNEAFF. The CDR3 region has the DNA TGTGCCAGCAGTCGCCGGGACAATGAAGCTTTCTTT.

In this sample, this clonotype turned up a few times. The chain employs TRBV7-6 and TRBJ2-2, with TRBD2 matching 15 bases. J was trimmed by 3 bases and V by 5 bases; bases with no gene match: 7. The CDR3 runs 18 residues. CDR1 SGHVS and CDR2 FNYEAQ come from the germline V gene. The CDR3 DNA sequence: TGTGCCAGCAGCCTCCGGACTAGCGGGGGGGTATACACCGGGGAGCTGTTTTTT. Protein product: CASSLRTSGGVYTGELFF.

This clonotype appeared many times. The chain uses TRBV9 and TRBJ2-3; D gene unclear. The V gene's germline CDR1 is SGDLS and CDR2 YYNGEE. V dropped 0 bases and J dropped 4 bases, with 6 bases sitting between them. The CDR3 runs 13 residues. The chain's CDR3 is CASSVGSPDTQYF. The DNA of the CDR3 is TGTGCCAGCAGCGTAGGCTCGCCAGATACGCAGTATTTT.

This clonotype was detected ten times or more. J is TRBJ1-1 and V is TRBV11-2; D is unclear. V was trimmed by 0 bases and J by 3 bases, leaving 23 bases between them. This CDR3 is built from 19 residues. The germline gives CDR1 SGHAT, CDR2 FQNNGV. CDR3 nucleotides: TGTGCCAGCAGCTTAGAGTTTAGGGTCGTTGGGAGTCGGGACACTGAAGCTTTCTTT. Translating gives CASSLEFRVVGSRDTEAFF.

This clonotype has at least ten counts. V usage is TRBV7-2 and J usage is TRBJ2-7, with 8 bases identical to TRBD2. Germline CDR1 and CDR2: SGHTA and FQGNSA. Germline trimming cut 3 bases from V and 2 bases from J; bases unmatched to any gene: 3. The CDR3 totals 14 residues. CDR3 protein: CASSFGGAAYEQYF. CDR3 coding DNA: TGTGCCAGCAGCTTCGGGGGGGCCGCCTACGAGCAGTACTTC.

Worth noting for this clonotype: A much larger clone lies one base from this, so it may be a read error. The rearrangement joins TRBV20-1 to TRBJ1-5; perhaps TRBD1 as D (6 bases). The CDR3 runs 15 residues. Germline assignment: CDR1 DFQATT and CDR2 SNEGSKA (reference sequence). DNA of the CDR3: TGCAGTGCCGACATCCGGGACGGGGGCAATCATCCCCAGCATTTT. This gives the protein CSADIRDGGNHPQHF.

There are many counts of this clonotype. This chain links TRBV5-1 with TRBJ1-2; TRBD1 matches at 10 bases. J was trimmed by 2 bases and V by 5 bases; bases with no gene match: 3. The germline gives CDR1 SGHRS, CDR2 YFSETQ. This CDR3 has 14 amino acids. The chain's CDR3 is CASRPGQGNYGYTF. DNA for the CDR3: TGCGCCAGCAGGCCGGGACAGGGGAACTATGGCTACACCTTC.

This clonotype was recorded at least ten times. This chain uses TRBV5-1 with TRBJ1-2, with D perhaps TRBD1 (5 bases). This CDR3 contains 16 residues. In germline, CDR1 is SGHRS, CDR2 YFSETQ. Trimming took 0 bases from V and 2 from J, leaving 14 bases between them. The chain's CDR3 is CASSLGPLRTNYGYTF. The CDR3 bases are TGCGCCAGCAGCTTGGGACCCCTAAGGACAAACTATGGCTACACCTTC. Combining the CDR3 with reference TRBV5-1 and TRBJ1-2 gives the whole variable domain KAGVTQTPRYLIKTRGQQVTLSCSPISGHRSVSWYQQTPGQGLQFLFEYFSETQRNKGNFPGRFSGRQFSNSRSEMNVSTLELGDSALYLCASSLGPLRTNYGYTFGSGTRLTVV.

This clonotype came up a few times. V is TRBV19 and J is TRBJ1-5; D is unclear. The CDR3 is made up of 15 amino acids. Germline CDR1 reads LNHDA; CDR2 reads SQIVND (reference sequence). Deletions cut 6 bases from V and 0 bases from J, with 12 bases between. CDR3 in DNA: TGTGCCAGTAGAATGGCGGGGTATAGCAATCAGCCCCAGCATTTT. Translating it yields CASRMAGYSNQPQHF.